A selection of T cell receptor beta chains follows, all from one sample in a study of T cells expressing NK-cell markers. TCRdb reprocessed the 5' RACE reads; each CDR3 protein has one entry and no DNA is given. This table holds hundreds of thousands of distinct CDR3 sequences. Sequenced input: blood T cells: a sorted CD56 or NKG2C T cell subset, CD4+ or CD8+ T cells, or bulk PBMC T cells (not recorded which). These receptors all come from a woman between 18 and 70 years old in good health. Both conserved end residues are part of each CDR3.

CDR3aa: CASSFRAAVIGGELFF
v_gene: TRBV27
j_gene: TRBJ2-2

CDR3aa: CASSPFLQGPGGNQPQHF
v_gene: TRBV4-1
j_gene: TRBJ1-5

CDR3aa: CASSLNVRSLNYGYTF
v_gene: TRBV7-2
j_gene: TRBJ1-2

CDR3aa: CASSQDLAREEQFF
v_gene: TRBV4-3
j_gene: TRBJ2-1

CDR3aa: CASSFSTGVQETQYF
v_gene: TRBV7-2
j_gene: TRBJ2-5

CDR3aa: CASRQKGDYGYTF
v_gene: TRBV11-2
j_gene: TRBJ1-2

CDR3aa: CASRNTGTDTQYF
v_gene: TRBV6-6
j_gene: TRBJ2-3

CDR3aa: CASSLAVATNEKLFF
v_gene: TRBV7-9
j_gene: TRBJ1-4

CDR3aa: CASSRTSYNEQFF
v_gene: TRBV7-2
j_gene: TRBJ2-1

CDR3aa: CSARDSNGRGAFFYEQYF
v_gene: TRBV20-1
j_gene: TRBJ2-7

CDR3aa: CASSPRQGNDEKLFF
v_gene: TRBV18
j_gene: TRBJ1-4

CDR3aa: CATSDELAGGTDTQYF
v_gene: TRBV24-1
j_gene: TRBJ2-3

CDR3aa: CASTASVIQYF
v_gene: TRBV12-3/TRBV12-4
j_gene: TRBJ2-4

CDR3aa: CSARDVRGHNEQFF
v_gene: TRBV20-1
j_gene: TRBJ2-1

CDR3aa: CASSLGLKETQYF
v_gene: TRBV7-2
j_gene: TRBJ2-5

CDR3aa: CASSPIFYEQYF
v_gene: TRBV12-3/TRBV12-4
j_gene: TRBJ2-7

CDR3aa: CASSGGRTQYF
v_gene: TRBV12-3/TRBV12-4
j_gene: TRBJ2-5

CDR3aa: CASSSTSRGEQFF
v_gene: TRBV7-3
j_gene: TRBJ2-1

CDR3aa: CASSFQGGGVNEQFF
v_gene: TRBV12-3/TRBV12-4
j_gene: TRBJ2-1

CDR3aa: CASSALASSSYNEQFF
v_gene: TRBV5-5
j_gene: TRBJ2-1

CDR3aa: CASSKGRGIPYEQYF
v_gene: TRBV21-1
j_gene: TRBJ2-7

CDR3aa: CASSPWVQTTGELFF
v_gene: TRBV12-3/TRBV12-4
j_gene: TRBJ2-2

CDR3aa: CASSSTGTQVPLHF
v_gene: TRBV7-2
j_gene: TRBJ1-6

CDR3aa: CAISGQGTASGANVLTF
v_gene: TRBV10-3
j_gene: TRBJ2-6

CDR3aa: CSAPGVGKNIQYF
v_gene: TRBV20-1
j_gene: TRBJ2-4

CDR3aa: CASSGHPLNTEAFF
v_gene: TRBV7-2
j_gene: TRBJ1-1

CDR3aa: CSARYIETQYF
v_gene: TRBV20-1
j_gene: TRBJ2-5

CDR3aa: CASSPAGGTDTQYF
v_gene: TRBV3-1
j_gene: TRBJ2-3

CDR3aa: CASSLDRGTGELFF
v_gene: TRBV5-1
j_gene: TRBJ2-2

CDR3aa: CSASGTSGNPLEQYF
v_gene: TRBV20-1
j_gene: TRBJ2-7

CDR3aa: CASRQTGGTEAFF
v_gene: TRBV3-1
j_gene: TRBJ1-1

CDR3aa: CRGSSRWGQETQYF
v_gene: TRBV20-1
j_gene: TRBJ2-5

CDR3aa: CASSVGRQAKATNEKLFF
v_gene: TRBV9
j_gene: TRBJ1-4

CDR3aa: CSASLPGGFYNEQFF
v_gene: TRBV20-1
j_gene: TRBJ2-1

CDR3aa: CASSGLSGSSYNEQFF
v_gene: TRBV9
j_gene: TRBJ2-1

CDR3aa: CSASTSTPDTQYF
v_gene: TRBV20-1
j_gene: TRBJ2-3

CDR3aa: CASSVTGPYEQYF
v_gene: TRBV12-3/TRBV12-4
j_gene: TRBJ2-7

CDR3aa: CASSSPTGVNTEAFF
v_gene: TRBV19
j_gene: TRBJ1-1

CDR3aa: CASKPGHVSETQYF
v_gene: TRBV6-1
j_gene: TRBJ2-5

CDR3aa: CASSFGGTTYNEQFF
v_gene: TRBV12-3/TRBV12-4
j_gene: TRBJ2-1

CDR3aa: CASSLTQGARGYTF
v_gene: TRBV12-3/TRBV12-4
j_gene: TRBJ1-2